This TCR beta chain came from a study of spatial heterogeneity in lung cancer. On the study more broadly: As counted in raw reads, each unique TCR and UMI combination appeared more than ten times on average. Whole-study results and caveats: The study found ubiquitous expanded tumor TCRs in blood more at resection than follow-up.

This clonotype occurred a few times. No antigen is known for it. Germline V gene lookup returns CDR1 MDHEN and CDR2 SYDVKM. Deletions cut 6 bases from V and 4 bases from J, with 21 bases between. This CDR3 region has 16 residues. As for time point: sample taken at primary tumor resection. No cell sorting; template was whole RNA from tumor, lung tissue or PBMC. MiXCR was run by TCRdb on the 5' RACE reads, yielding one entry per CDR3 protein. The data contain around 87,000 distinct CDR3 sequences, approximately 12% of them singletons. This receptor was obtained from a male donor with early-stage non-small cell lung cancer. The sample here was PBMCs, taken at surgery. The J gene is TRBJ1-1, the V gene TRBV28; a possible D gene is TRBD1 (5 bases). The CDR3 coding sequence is TGTGCCAGCAGAGAGTTAGGCCAACCCGGGGGCACTGAAGCTTTCTTT. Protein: CASRELGQPGGTEAFF. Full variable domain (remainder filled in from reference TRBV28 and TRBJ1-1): DVKVTQSSRYLVKRTGEKVFLECVQDMDHENMFWYRQDPGLGLRLIYFSYDVKMKEKGDIPEGYSVSREKKERFSLILESASTNQTSMYLCASRELGQPGGTEAFFGQGTRLTVV.